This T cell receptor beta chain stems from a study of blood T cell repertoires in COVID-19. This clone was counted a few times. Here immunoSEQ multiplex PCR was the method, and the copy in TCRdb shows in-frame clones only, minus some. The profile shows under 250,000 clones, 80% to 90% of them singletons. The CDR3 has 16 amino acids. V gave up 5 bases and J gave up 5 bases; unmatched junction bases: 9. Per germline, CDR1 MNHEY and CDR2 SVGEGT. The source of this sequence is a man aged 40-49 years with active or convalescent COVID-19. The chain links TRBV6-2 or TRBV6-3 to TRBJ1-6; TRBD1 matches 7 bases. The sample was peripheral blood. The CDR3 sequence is CASSPRTGGHNSPLHF. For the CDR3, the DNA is TGTGCCAGCAGTCCCCGGACAGGCGGACATAATTCACCCCTCCACTTT.